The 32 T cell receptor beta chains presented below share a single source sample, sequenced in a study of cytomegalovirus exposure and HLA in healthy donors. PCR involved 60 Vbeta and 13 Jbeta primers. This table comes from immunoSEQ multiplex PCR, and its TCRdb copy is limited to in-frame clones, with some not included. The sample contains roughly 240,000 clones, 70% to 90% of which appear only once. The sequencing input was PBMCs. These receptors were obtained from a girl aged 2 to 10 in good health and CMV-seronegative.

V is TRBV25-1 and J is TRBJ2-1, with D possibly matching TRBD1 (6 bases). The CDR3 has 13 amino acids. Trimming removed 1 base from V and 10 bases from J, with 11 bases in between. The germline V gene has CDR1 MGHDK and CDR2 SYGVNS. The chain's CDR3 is CASSESSRGEQFF. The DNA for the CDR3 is TGTGCCAGCAGTGAATCCAGCAGGGGCGAGCAGTTCTTC.

The CDR3, as DNA: TGTGCCAGCAGCAAAATAGCGGGGGGGAGAGATACGCAGTATTTT. Its protein product is CASSKIAGGRDTQYF. The chain uses TRBV6-6 and TRBJ2-3, with 11 bases matching TRBD2. With V trimmed by 6 bases and J by 5 bases, 7 bases remained unmatched. CDR3 length: 15 amino acids. CDR1 is MNHNY, CDR2 SVGAGI, per germline (reference sequence).

The CDR3 reads CASSPRNNQETQYF. As DNA, the CDR3 is TGTGCCAGCTCACCCAGAAATAACCAAGAGACCCAGTACTTC. The chain combines TRBV18 with TRBJ2-5; D is undetermined. The CDR3 is 14 amino acids. Per germline, CDR1 KGHSH and CDR2 LQKENI. Trimming shortened V by 3 bases and J by 0 bases, and 8 bases separated the two germline ends.

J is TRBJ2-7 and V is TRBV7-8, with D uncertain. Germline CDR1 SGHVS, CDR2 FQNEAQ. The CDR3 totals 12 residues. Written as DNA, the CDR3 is TGTTTCAAGCAGAAGGCGGCATACGAGCAGTACTTC. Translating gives CFKQKAAYEQYF.

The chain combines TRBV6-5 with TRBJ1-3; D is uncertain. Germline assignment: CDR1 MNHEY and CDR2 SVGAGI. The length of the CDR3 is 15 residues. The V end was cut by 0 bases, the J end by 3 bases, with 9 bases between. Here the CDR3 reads CASSYSSGNGNTIYF. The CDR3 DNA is TGTGCCAGCAGTTACTCGTCGGGTAATGGAAACACCATATATTTT.

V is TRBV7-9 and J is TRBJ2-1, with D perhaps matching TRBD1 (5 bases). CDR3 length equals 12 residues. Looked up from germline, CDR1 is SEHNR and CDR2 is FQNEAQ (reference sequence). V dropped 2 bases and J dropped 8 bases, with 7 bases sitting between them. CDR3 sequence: CASSLRGYEQFF. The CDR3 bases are TGTGCCAGCAGCTTAAGGGGCTATGAGCAGTTCTTC.

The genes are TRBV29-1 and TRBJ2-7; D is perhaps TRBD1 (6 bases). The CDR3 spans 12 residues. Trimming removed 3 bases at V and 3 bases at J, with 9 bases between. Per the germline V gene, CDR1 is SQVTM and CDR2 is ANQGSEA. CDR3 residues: CSVENRDYEQYF. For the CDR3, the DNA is TGCAGCGTTGAGAACAGGGACTACGAGCAGTACTTC.

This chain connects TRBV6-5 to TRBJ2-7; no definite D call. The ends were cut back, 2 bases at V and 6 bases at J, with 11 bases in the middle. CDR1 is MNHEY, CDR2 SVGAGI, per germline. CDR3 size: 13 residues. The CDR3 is CASSYGQNREQYF. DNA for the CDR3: TGTGCCAGCAGTTACGGGCAGAATCGCGAGCAGTACTTC.

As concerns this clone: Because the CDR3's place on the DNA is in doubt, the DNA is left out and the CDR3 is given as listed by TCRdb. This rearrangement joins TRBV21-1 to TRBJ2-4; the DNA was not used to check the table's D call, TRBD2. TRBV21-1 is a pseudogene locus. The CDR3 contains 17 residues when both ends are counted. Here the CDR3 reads CASSKAVGGGNENIQYF.

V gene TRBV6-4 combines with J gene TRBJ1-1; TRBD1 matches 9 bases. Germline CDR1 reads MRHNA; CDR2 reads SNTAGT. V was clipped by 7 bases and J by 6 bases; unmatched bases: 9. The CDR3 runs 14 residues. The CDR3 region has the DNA TGTGCCAGCACTCCGACAGGGGGGCAGGCTGAAGCTTTCTTT. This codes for CASTPTGGQAEAFF.

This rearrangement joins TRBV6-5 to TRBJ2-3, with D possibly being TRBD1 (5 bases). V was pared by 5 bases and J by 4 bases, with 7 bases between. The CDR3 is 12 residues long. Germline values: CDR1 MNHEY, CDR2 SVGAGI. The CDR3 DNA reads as TGTGCCAGCAGTAGGACACCAGATACGCAGTATTTT. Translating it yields CASSRTPDTQYF.

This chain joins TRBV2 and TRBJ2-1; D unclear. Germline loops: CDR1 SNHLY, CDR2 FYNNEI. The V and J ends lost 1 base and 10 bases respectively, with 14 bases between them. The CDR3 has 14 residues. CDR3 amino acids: CASSEGLASREQFF. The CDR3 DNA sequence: TGTGCCAGCAGTGAAGGCCTGGCTTCCAGGGAGCAGTTCTTC.

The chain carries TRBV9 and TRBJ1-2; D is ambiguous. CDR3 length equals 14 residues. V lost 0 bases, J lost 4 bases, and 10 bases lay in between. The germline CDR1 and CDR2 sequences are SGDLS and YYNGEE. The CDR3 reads CASSVGERFYGYTF. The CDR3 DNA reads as TGTGCCAGCAGCGTAGGTGAGCGGTTCTATGGCTACACCTTC.

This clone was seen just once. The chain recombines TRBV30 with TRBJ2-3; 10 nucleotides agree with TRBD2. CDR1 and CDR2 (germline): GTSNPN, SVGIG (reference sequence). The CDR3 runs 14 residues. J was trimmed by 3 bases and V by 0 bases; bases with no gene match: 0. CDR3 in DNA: TGTGCCTGGAGTGTTAGCGGGGGGACAGATACGCAGTATTTT. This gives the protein CAWSVSGGTDTQYF.

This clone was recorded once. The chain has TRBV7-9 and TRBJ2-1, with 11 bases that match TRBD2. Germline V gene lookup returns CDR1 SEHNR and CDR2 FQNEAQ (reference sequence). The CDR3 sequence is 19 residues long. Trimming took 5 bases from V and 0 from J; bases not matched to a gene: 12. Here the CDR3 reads CASSTPGLAVLSSYNEQFF. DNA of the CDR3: TGTGCCAGCAGCACACCGGGACTAGCGGTCCTTAGCTCCTACAATGAGCAGTTCTTC.

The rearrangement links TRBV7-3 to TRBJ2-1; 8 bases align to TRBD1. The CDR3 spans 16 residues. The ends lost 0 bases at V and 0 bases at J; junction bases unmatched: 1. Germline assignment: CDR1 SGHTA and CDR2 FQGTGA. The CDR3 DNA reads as TGTGCCAGCAGCTTAACAGGACAGGGCTCCTACAATGAGCAGTTCTTC. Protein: CASSLTGQGSYNEQFF.

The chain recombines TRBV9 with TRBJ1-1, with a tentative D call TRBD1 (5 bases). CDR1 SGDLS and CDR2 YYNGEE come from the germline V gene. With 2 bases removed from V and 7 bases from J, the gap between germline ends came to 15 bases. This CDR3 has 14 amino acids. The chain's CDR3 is CASSVGREISEAFF. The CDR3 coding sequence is TGTGCCAGCAGCGTGGGCAGGGAAATCAGTGAAGCTTTCTTT.

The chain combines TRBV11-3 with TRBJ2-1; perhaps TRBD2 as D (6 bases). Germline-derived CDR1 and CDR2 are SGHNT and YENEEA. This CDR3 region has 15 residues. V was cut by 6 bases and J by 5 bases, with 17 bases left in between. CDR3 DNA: TGTGCCAGCAGTGCCCACCGGGACTTCAACAATGAGCAGTTCTTC. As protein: CASSAHRDFNNEQFF. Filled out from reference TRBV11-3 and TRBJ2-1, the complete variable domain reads EAGVVQSPRYKIIEKKQPVAFWCNPISGHNTLYWYLQNLGQGPELLIRYENEEAVDDSQLPKDRFSAERLKGVDSTLKIQPAELGDSAVYLCASSAHRDFNNEQFFGPGTRLTVL.

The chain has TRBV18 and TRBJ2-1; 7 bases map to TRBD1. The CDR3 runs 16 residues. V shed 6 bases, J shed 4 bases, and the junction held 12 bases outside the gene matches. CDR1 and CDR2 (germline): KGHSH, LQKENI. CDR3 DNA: TGTGCCAGCTCCCATACAGGGGATGCTGTTTACAATGAGCAGTTCTTC. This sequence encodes CASSHTGDAVYNEQFF.

The CDR3 DNA sequence: TGTGCCAGCACCCCGCCAGGGGAGTCCGAGCAGTACTTC. Its translation is CASTPPGESEQYF. The chain employs TRBV7-9 and TRBJ2-7, with D possibly TRBD1 on 6 matching bases. This CDR3 contains 13 residues. Trimming left V 7 bases short and J 6 bases short, with 16 bases between. Germline lookup yields CDR1 SEHNR and CDR2 FQNEAQ (reference sequence).

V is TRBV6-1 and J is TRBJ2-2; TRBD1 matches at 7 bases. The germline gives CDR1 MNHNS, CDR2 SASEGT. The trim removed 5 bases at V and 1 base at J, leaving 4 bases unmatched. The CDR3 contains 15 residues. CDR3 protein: CASSTGQRNTGELFF. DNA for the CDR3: TGTGCCAGCAGTACGGGACAGAGGAACACCGGGGAGCTGTTTTTT.

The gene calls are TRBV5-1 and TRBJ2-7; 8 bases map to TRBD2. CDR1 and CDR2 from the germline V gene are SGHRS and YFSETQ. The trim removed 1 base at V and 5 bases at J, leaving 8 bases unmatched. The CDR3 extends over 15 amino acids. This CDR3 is CASSLTLAGNNEQYF. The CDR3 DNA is TGCGCCAGCAGCTTGACTCTAGCGGGTAACAACGAGCAGTACTTC. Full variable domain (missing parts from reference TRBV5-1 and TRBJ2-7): KAGVTQTPRYLIKTRGQQVTLSCSPISGHRSVSWYQQTPGQGLQFLFEYFSETQRNKGNFPGRFSGRQFSNSRSEMNVSTLELGDSALYLCASSLTLAGNNEQYFGPGTRLTVT.

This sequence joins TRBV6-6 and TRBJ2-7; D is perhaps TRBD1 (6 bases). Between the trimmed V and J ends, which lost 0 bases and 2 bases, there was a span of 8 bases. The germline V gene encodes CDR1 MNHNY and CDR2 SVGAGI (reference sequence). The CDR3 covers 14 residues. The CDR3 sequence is CASSYSGGPYEQYF. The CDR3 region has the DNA TGTGCCAGCAGTTACTCAGGGGGACCCTACGAGCAGTACTTC.

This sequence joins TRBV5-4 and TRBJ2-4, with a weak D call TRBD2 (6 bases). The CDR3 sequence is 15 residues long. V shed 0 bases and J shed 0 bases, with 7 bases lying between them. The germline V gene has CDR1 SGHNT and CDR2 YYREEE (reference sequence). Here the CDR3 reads CASSLAGGAKNIQYF. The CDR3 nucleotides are TGTGCCAGCAGCTTGGCCGGGGGAGCCAAAAACATTCAGTACTTC. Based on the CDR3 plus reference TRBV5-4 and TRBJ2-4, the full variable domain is ETGVTQSPTHLIKTRGQQVTLRCSSQSGHNTVSWYQQALGQGPQFIFQYYREEENGRGNFPPRFSGLQFPNYSSELNVNALELDDSALYLCASSLAGGAKNIQYFGAGTRLSVL.

CDR3 in DNA: TGTGCCAGCAGCTTATTCGCTGGGGCCAACGTCCTGACTTTC. Translated, it gives CASSLFAGANVLTF. The chain uses TRBV11-2 and TRBJ2-6; unclear D gene. Deletions cut 2 bases from V and 2 bases from J, with 4 bases between. CDR1 and CDR2 from the germline V gene are SGHAT and FQNNGV. CDR3 size: 14 residues.

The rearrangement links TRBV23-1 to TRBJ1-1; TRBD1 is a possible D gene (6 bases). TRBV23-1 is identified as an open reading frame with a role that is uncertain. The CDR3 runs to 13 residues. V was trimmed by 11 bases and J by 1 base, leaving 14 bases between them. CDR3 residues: CACQGIRNTEAFF. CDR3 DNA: TGCGCCTGTCAGGGGATACGGAACACTGAAGCTTTCTTT.

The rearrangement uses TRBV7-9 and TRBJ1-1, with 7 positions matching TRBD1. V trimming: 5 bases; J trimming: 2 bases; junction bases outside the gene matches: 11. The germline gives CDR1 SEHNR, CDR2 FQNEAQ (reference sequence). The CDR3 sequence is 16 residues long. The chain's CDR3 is CASSQTTGTANTEAFF. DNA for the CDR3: TGTGCCAGCAGCCAAACTACCGGGACAGCAAACACTGAAGCTTTCTTT.

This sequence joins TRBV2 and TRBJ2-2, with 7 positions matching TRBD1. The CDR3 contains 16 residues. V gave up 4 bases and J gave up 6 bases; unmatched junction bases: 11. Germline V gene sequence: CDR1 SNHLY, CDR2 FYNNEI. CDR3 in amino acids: CASSGSWARGPGELFF. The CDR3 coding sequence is TGTGCCAGCAGTGGGAGTTGGGCAAGGGGGCCCGGGGAGCTGTTTTTT.

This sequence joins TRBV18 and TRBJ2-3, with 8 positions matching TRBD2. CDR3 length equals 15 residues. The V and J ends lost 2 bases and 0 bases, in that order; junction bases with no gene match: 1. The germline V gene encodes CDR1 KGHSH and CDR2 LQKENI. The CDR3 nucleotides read TGTGCCAGCTCACCAAGCGGGGGTAGCACAGATACGCAGTATTTT. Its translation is CASSPSGGSTDTQYF.

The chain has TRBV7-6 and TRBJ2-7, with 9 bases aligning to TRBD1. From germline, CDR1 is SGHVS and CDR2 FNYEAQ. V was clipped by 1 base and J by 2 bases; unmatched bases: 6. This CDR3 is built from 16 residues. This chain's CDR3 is CASSLDVRQGAYEQYF. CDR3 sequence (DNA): TGTGCCAGCAGCTTAGATGTGAGACAGGGGGCCTACGAGCAGTACTTC.

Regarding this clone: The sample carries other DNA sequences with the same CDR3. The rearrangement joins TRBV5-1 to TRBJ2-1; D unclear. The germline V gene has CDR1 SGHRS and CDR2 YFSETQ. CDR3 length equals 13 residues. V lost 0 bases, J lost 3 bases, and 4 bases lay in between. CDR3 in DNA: TGCGCCAGCAGCTTGGGCAGCTACAATGAGCAGTTCTTC. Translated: CASSLGSYNEQFF.

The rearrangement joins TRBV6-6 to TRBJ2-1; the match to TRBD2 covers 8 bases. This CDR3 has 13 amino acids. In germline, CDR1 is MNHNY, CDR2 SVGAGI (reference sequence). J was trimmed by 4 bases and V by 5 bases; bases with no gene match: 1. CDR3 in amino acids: CASSIAGYNEQFF. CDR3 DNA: TGTGCCAGCAGTATAGCGGGGTACAATGAGCAGTTCTTC.